This T cell receptor (beta chain) was retrieved from a study of memory CD4+ T cells and cytomegalovirus serostatus. Study-wide context: Healthy Belgian adult donors included under ten CMV-positive and about two dozen CMV-negative people. Regarding the study as a whole: About 40% of the roughly 160 known CMV-associated TCRbeta sequences appeared in CD4+ memory.

Single viable CD3+CD4+CD8-CD45RO+ cells were sorted as the memory CD4+ T cells. After thawing, CD4+ T cells were positively selected. TCRdb keeps only in-frame clones here, not all; method: immunoSEQ multiplex PCR. The table records roughly 50,000 clones, under 80% of them present only once. The CDR3 extends over 14 amino acids. Germline CDR1 SNHLY, CDR2 FYNNEI. V trimming: 8 bases; J trimming: 1 base; junction bases outside the gene matches: 7. Comments on this clone: Its antigen is as yet unknown.

The TCR originated in an adult in good health and CMV-seronegative. V gene TRBV2 combines with J gene TRBJ2-7, with 8 nucleotides matching TRBD1. Material for sequencing was memory CD4+ T cells from blood. The CDR3: CASGPDRGSYEQYF. CDR3 nucleotides: TGTGCCAGCGGACCCGACAGGGGTTCCTACGAGCAGTACTTC. The whole variable domain, remainder taken from reference TRBV2 and TRBJ2-7, is EPEVTQTPSHQVTQMGQEVILRCVPISNHLYFYWYRQILGQKVEFLVSFYNNEISEKSEIFDDQFSVERPDGSNFTLKIRSTKLEDSAMYFCASGPDRGSYEQYFGPGTRLTVT.